The rows below give T cell receptor beta chains drawn from one sample of a study of response to subunit inactivated influenza vaccine. TCRdb reprocessed the RT-PCR reads with MiXCR, giving one entry per CDR3 protein. The sample holds 650,000 to 850,000 distinct CDR3 sequences, 14% seen once. The source material was PBMCs from blood, sampled less than 15 days before vaccination. These receptor sequences come from a man between 45 and 60 years old who received an inactivated influenza vaccine. Each CDR3 is given with its conserved first and last residue. D genes are given only for firm matches. Only some rows state a clone size, as once, few, many or a class for expanded clones.

d_call | clone_size | j_call | v_call | cdr3_nt | cdr3_aa
TRBD2 | . | TRBJ2-1 | TRBV7-2 | TGTGCCAGCAGAACGAGACTAGCGGGTTACAATGAGCAGTTCTTC | CASRTRLAGYNEQFF
. | few | TRBJ1-1 | TRBV14 | TGTGCCAGCAGCCCCCCGGGAAGTGGCACTGAAGCTTTCTTT | CASSPPGSGTEAFF
TRBD2 | many | TRBJ2-1 | TRBV7-2 | TGTGCCAGCAGCTTAGGGACTAGCGGGGTAAATGAGCAGTTCTTC | CASSLGTSGVNEQFF
. | few | TRBJ2-5 | TRBV6-1 | TGTGCCAGCAGCACCCCGACAGGAGGCGAGGCTATTAAGACCCAGTACTTC | CASSTPTGGEAIKTQYF
. | . | TRBJ2-1 | TRBV24-1 | TGTGCCACCAGTGATTTGGGAGGGCCCTCCAATGAGCAGTTCTTC | CATSDLGGPSNEQFF
. | few | TRBJ2-5 | TRBV20-1 | TGCAGTGCTAGAACGGGAGAGACCCAGTACTTC | CSARTGETQYF
. | many | TRBJ1-4 | TRBV28 | TGTGCCAGCAGTATGAGCGGTGAAAAACTGTTTTTT | CASSMSGEKLFF
. | few | TRBJ2-7 | TRBV20-1 | TGCAGTGCCAAGGGAGTGCTAGCGAACTCCTACGAGCAGTACTTC | CSAKGVLANSYEQYF
TRBD2 | . | TRBJ2-1 | TRBV20-1 | TGCAGTGCTAGAGATGGGACTAGCGGTCTCAATGAGCAGTTCTTC | CSARDGTSGLNEQFF
TRBD2 | . | TRBJ2-1 | TRBV5-1 | TGCGCCAGCAGCTTGTCTAGCGGGAGGGAGATCTACAATGAGCAGTTCTTC | CASSLSSGREIYNEQFF
TRBD1 | . | TRBJ2-2 | TRBV14 | TGTGCCAGCAGCCAATTTGACAGGGCTACCGGGGAGCTGTTTTTT | CASSQFDRATGELFF
TRBD2 | . | TRBJ2-3 | TRBV7-2 | TGTGCCAGCAGTTTAAGGGCGGGGGGTAACCCAGATACGCAGTATTTT | CASSLRAGGNPDTQYF
. | few | TRBJ2-1 | TRBV9 | TGTGCCAGCAACGGTGGATCCTACAATGAGCAGTTCTTC | CASNGGSYNEQFF
. | . | TRBJ2-5 | TRBV20-1 | TGCAGTGCTGGGATCGGCAGACAAGAGACCCAGTACTTC | CSAGIGRQETQYF
TRBD2 | few | TRBJ2-5 | TRBV20-1 | TGCAGTGCTAGAGATATCATGCGTGCGGGAGGGCCGGGAGAGACCCAGTACTTC | CSARDIMRAGGPGETQYF
. | . | TRBJ2-7 | TRBV5-1 | TGCGCCAGCAGCTTGGATGCCGGGGCCCTACGAGGAGAGCAGTACTTC | CASSLDAGALRGEQYF
TRBD2 | few | TRBJ2-3 | TRBV3-1 | TGTGCCAGCAGCCTGGCCAGCGGGAGGGCCTCCACAGATACGCAGTATTTT | CASSLASGRASTDTQYF
TRBD2 | many | TRBJ2-1 | TRBV7-2 | TGTGCCAGCAGTTTAGCGGGGAGGAATGAGCAGTTCTTC | CASSLAGRNEQFF
. | few | TRBJ2-7 | TRBV25-1 | TGTGCCAGCAGTCACGGACATAAGCTCTCCTACGAGCAGTACTTC | CASSHGHKLSYEQYF
TRBD2 | . | TRBJ2-7 | TRBV18 | TGTGCCAGCTCACTCGGTCTGGGACTAGCGGGGTACGAGCAGTACTTC | CASSLGLGLAGYEQYF
. | few | TRBJ2-4 | TRBV6-4 | TGTGCCAGCAGTGACAAGAACATTCAGTACTTC | CASSDKNIQYF
TRBD1 | many | TRBJ1-1 | TRBV27 | TGTGCCAGCAGTGCGTACAGGGGTGTTCGCAGAACCACTGAAGCTTTCTTT | CASSAYRGVRRTTEAFF
TRBD1 | few | TRBJ1-2 | TRBV10-3 | TGTGCCATCAGCGGGGGGACAGCGAGACCAGGTTCCGGCTACACCTTC | CAISGGTARPGSGYTF
TRBD1 | few | TRBJ2-6 | TRBV18 | TGTGCCAGCTCACCAACGGGGACAGTCTCTGGGGCCAACGTCCTGACTTTC | CASSPTGTVSGANVLTF
. | few | TRBJ2-5 | TRBV6-1 | TGTGCCAGCGGTGAGGGGCCTAAAGAGACCCAGTACTTC | CASGEGPKETQYF
. | few | TRBJ2-7 | TRBV7-8 | TGTGCCAGCAGCTTAGAGGTGGGGGTCTACGAGCAGTACTTC | CASSLEVGVYEQYF
. | . | TRBJ2-1 | TRBV5-5 | TGTGCCAGCAGCTGGGACTGGGGCAACAATGAGCAGTTCTTC | CASSWDWGNNEQFF
TRBD1 | . | TRBJ1-5 | TRBV24-1 | TGTGCCACCAGTGACGGGGGACAGGGAGGCGCTCAGCCCCAGCATTTT | CATSDGGQGGAQPQHF
. | few | TRBJ2-1 | TRBV12-3/TRBV12-4 | TGTGCCAGCAGTCTGGGACATAACAATGAGCAGTTCTTC | CASSLGHNNEQFF
. | few | TRBJ1-6 | TRBV20-1 | TGCAGTGCTCCTCAGGAGCCGAATTCACCCCTCCACTTT | CSAPQEPNSPLHF
. | few | TRBJ2-3 | TRBV20-1 | TGCAGTGCTACGGGCCGACGAGGTCCAGATACGCAGTATTTT | CSATGRRGPDTQYF
. | few | TRBJ1-1 | TRBV20-1 | TGCAGTGCTATCAGGGCGGGGTCTTGGACTGAAGCTTTCTTT | CSAIRAGSWTEAFF
TRBD1 | . | TRBJ2-3 | TRBV20-1 | TGCAGTGCTCGTACAGGGGCGCACCGTACAGATACGCAGTATTTT | CSARTGAHRTDTQYF
. | many | TRBJ1-1 | TRBV11-2 | TGTGCCAGCAGCTTAGAGCCCTCCCCAGGTCACACTGAAGCTTTCTTT | CASSLEPSPGHTEAFF
. | . | TRBJ1-1 | TRBV6-2/TRBV6-3 | TGTGCCAGCACCTGGACAGTGAACACTGAAGCTTTCTTT | CASTWTVNTEAFF
. | once | TRBJ2-7 | TRBV7-3 | TGTGCCAGCAGCTCCCGGCCGAGGGGGGAATCCTACGAGCAGTACTTC | CASSSRPRGESYEQYF
. | many | TRBJ2-7 | TRBV7-8 | TGTGCCAGCGGATCGAGCCCACTGCTCTCCTACGAGCAGTACTTC | CASGSSPLLSYEQYF
. | . | TRBJ2-7 | TRBV5-1 | TGCGCCAGCAGCTTAGGAGTCGACAGCTCCTGCGAGCAGTACTTC | CASSLGVDSSCEQYF
. | . | TRBJ2-7 | TRBV28 | TGTGCCAGCAGTTCACCAGATACCTACGAGCAGTACTTC | CASSSPDTYEQYF
TRBD2 | few | TRBJ2-5 | TRBV12-3/TRBV12-4 | TGTGCCAGCAGTCCGGGACTAGCGGGAGGGTGGCAAGAGACCCAGTACTTC | CASSPGLAGGWQETQYF
TRBD2 | . | TRBJ2-1 | TRBV11-2 | TGTGCCAGCAGCTTCCCTGGACTAGCGGGATCCCTCAATGAGCAGTTCTTC | CASSFPGLAGSLNEQFF
TRBD2 | . | TRBJ2-7 | TRBV28 | TGTGCCAGCAGGGACAGGGGACTAGCGGGGGGAGTTTACGAGCAGTACTTC | CASRDRGLAGGVYEQYF
TRBD1 | few | TRBJ1-5 | TRBV12-3/TRBV12-4 | TGTGCCAGCAGTCCGGGACAGGAGAATCAGCCCCAGCATTTT | CASSPGQENQPQHF
. | . | TRBJ2-7 | TRBV6-5 | TGTGCCAGCAGTTACCAGGGCGGGGCCTCCTACGAGCAGTACTTC | CASSYQGGASYEQYF
. | few | TRBJ1-1 | TRBV11-2 | TGTGCCAGCACCACTGGTTTGAACACTGAAGCTTTCTTT | CASTTGLNTEAFF
. | many | TRBJ2-1 | TRBV7-9 | TGTGCCAGCAGCCCCGTAAGCGGACAGTTCTTC | CASSPVSGQFF
. | many | TRBJ1-6 | TRBV7-8 | TGTGCCAGCAGCACAGCTCGGCAGACGAGCTCCTATAATTCACCCCTCCACTTT | CASSTARQTSSYNSPLHF
TRBD2 | many | TRBJ2-1 | TRBV5-1 | TGCGCCAGCACCAGCGGGAGGTCCTACAATGAGCAGTTCTTC | CASTSGRSYNEQFF
TRBD2 | . | TRBJ2-7 | TRBV4-3 | TGCGCCAGCAGCCAAGATGTACCGAGCGGGAGCTTTACCTACGAGCAGTACTTC | CASSQDVPSGSFTYEQYF